This TCR beta chain stems from a study of T cell responses to AZD1222 COVID-19 vaccine. Study-level findings and limits: Spike-specific TCR breadth rose after two AZD1222 doses, and depth rose as well. Spike was spanned by vaccine-associated CD4 TCRs, with dominance at 160-218 and 743-854. Repertoires were obtained solely post-peak T cell response.

This CDR3 region has 16 residues. Germline CDR1 reads KGHSH; CDR2 reads LQKENI. The V end was cut by 0 bases, the J end by 0 bases, with 11 bases between. Measured with immunoSEQ multiplex PCR; TCRdb has only the in-frame clones, and not every one. Of under 150,000 clones in the sample, over 90% are singletons; the top ten hold 5% to 5.5%. Details on this clone: Its antigen is unknown.

The chain recombines TRBV18 with TRBJ1-1; the D is unclear. This receptor was obtained from an adult in good health. The sequencing used peripheral blood, collected on day 0 of AZD1222 vaccination. In nucleotides, the CDR3 is TGTGCCAGCTCACCACCTGGGCGGATGATGAACACTGAAGCTTTCTTT. It encodes CASSPPGRMMNTEAFF.